This paragraph covers one T cell receptor beta chain sequence. The data were taken from a study of blood T cell repertoires in COVID-19. Turning to the study itself: COVID-19 samples from acute and convalescent phases originated in the United States, Italy and Spain.

Assay: immunoSEQ multiplex PCR; the TCRdb copy retains only in-frame clones and omits some. The table includes about 210,000 clones, 80% to 90% detected once. The germline CDR1 and CDR2 sequences are WNHNN and SYGVQD (reference sequence). The CDR3 extends over 13 amino acids. V dropped 5 bases and J dropped 3; count of bases not matched to a gene: 3. The genes are TRBV10-1 and TRBJ1-1; 7 bases line up with TRBD1. The sequence came from a man aged 45-65 years with active or convalescent COVID-19. The source material was peripheral blood. CDR3 nucleotides: TGCGCCAGCAGTCAGGACAGGTACACTGAAGCTTTCTTT. Residues: CASSQDRYTEAFF.